This record looks at one T cell receptor (beta chain) sequence and its context. Antigen specificity is unknown. CDR3 size: 13 residues. The germline V gene encodes CDR1 PRHDT and CDR2 FYEKMQ (reference sequence). The data derive from a study of cytomegalovirus exposure and HLA in healthy donors. PCR used 60 Vbeta primers and 13 Jbeta primers. Libraries were prepared by immunoSEQ multiplex PCR; TCRdb keeps only in-frame clonotypes and omits some of them. Of about 150,000 clones in the sample, roughly 72% were seen once. Study-level findings and limits: It emerged from a later analysis that several of the most significant clusters appeared to be linked to common viral pathogens.

This chain links TRBV13 with TRBJ2-5; D remains ambiguous. The DNA matches TRBJ2-7 better at its end, which makes the J call doubtful. Sequencing was carried out using PBMCs. This TCR derives from a man aged 25 to 45 in good health and CMV-seronegative. CDR3 nucleotide sequence: TGTGCCAGCAGCTTAATTGGGCTCTACGAGCAGTACTTC. This sequence encodes CASSLIGLYEQYF.